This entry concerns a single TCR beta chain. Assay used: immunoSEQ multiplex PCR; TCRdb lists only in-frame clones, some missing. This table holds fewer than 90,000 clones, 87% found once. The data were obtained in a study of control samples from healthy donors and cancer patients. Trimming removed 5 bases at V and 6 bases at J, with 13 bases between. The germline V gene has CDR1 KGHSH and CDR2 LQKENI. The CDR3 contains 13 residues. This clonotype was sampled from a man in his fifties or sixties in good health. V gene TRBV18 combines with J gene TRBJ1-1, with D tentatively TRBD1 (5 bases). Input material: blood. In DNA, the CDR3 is TGTGCCAGCTCAGAAGCCCCGGGGGCTGAAGCTTTCTTT. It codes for CASSEAPGAEAFF.